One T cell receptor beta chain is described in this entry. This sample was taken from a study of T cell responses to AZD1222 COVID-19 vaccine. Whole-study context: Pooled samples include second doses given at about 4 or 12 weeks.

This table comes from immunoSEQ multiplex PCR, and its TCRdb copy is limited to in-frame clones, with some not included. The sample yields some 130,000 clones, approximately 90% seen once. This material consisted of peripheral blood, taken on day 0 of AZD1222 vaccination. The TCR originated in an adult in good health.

CDR3 DNA: TGTGCCAGTAGTATATCCAACGACAGGTTATTAGGCTACACCTTC. As protein: CASSISNDRLLGYTF. The gene calls are TRBV19 and TRBJ1-2, with a tentative D call TRBD1 (6 bases). This CDR3 region has 15 residues. CDR1 LNHDA and CDR2 SQIVND come from the germline V gene (reference sequence). Trimming left V 2 bases short and J 8 bases short, with 18 bases between.